This TCR beta chain is drawn from a study of graft-versus-host responses after intestinal transplantation. Points on this clone: Its antigen is not known. Other DNA sequences within the sample encode an identical CDR3.

Repertoires were generated with immunoSEQ multiplex PCR, while TCRdb's copy carries only in-frame clones and drops some. The sample records more than 90,000 clones, approximately 92% being singletons. The study, taken as a whole, reports: GvH clones were found in recipient marrow; some appeared first in ileum or blood.

The sample consisted of unstimulated CD8+ T cells sorted from spleen or lymph node cells, taken before intestinal transplant. The TCR sequence derives from a human donor who received an intestinal transplant.

CDR3 loop: CASSQSGRAYEQYF. CDR3 nucleotide sequence: TGTGCCAGCAGCCAGAGCGGGAGAGCCTACGAGCAGTACTTC. The chain combines TRBV7-9 with TRBJ2-7; 8 positions match TRBD2. CDR1 and CDR2 (germline): SEHNR, FQNEAQ (reference sequence). The junction had 5 bases not matched to a gene; V was cut back by 5 bases and J by 2 bases. The CDR3 runs 14 residues.